The clone carrying this T cell receptor (beta chain) showed up just once. Its antigen is unknown. The data stem from a study of CD8+ T cells in alopecia areata. Study-wide results and caveats: Links between baseline CD8+ expansion and response need larger treated cohorts. Scalp clonality, along with expanded CD8+ clones among the top 100, was significantly decreased by tofacitinib.

Extraction of RNA preceded its reverse transcription into cDNA, which served as the sequencing template. This table comes from immunoSEQ multiplex PCR, and its TCRdb copy is limited to in-frame clones, with some not included. The data hold fewer than 150,000 clones, with about 61% observed a single time. CDR1 is LNHDA, CDR2 SQIVND, per germline (reference sequence). J was trimmed by 1 base and V by 5 bases; bases with no gene match: 8. This CDR3 has 17 residues. Treatment indicated: oral pan-JAK inhibitor, 5-10 mg twice daily. The sequenced sample was CD8+ T cells sorted from blood, obtained at week 4, from a patient treated with tofacitinib. The TCR comes from a human donor with alopecia areata. The V gene is TRBV19, the J gene TRBJ2-2, with 9 nucleotides matching TRBD1. Written as DNA, the CDR3 is TGTGCCAGTAGTGCGCCCACAGGGGGCGAGAACACCGGGGAGCTGTTTTTT. Translating it yields CASSAPTGGENTGELFF.